This T cell receptor (beta chain) was sequenced for a study of T-cell reconstitution after alpha-beta-depleted transplantation in children. Concerning this clonotype: Its matching antigen is unknown.

Study-wide points: After transplant, at about two months, alpha-beta T cells were reportedly derived from several hundred expanded graft clones. T-cell numbers and diversity one year post-transplant derived largely from freshly generated T cells.

After removal of 4 bases from V and 7 bases from J, the junction contained 5 bases not matched to a gene. Germline V gene data show CDR1 as SGHRS and CDR2 as YFSETQ. The CDR3 is 15 amino acids. Using unique molecular identifiers, the investigators prepared the TCRbeta library. TCRdb independently ran MiXCR on the PCR reads; one entry per CDR3 protein. The sample shows hundreds of thousands of distinct CDR3 sequences, around 13% of them seen only once. The chain carries TRBV5-1 and TRBJ2-1; 13 positions agree with TRBD2. This sequence was found in a male patient between 10 and 17 years old who had a stem cell transplant for acute myeloid leukemia, so the T cells may come from the graft donor. Sequenced here: PBMCs, mostly from graft donor cells, sampled 360 days after TCRalphabeta/CD19-depleted stem cell transplant. This CDR3 reads CASSDGLAGANEQFF. The DNA of the CDR3 is TGCGCCAGCAGCGACGGACTAGCGGGAGCTAATGAGCAGTTCTTC.